This passage covers 20 T cell receptor beta chains from one sample sequenced in a study of cytomegalovirus exposure and HLA in healthy donors. PCR was performed using 60 Vbeta and 13 Jbeta primers. The assay was immunoSEQ multiplex PCR, and TCRdb's table has in-frame clones only and misses some. The table records approximately 150,000 clones, roughly three quarters of them present only once. The sequencing sample was made of PBMCs. The receptors were gathered from a male donor in good health and CMV-seronegative.

The chain joins TRBV29-1 to TRBJ2-7; TRBD1 is a possible D gene (5 bases). CDR3 length equals 12 residues. Germline lookup yields CDR1 SQVTM and CDR2 ANQGSEA. V was trimmed by 6 bases and J by 0 bases, leaving 9 bases between them. The CDR3, as DNA: TGCAGCGTAAGGACACTCTCCTACGAGCAGTACTTC. Translating it yields CSVRTLSYEQYF.

This chain uses TRBV19 with TRBJ1-1; possible D gene TRBD1, 5 bases. The V end was cut by 6 bases, the J end by 4 bases, with 12 bases between. This CDR3 is built from 13 residues. Germline V gene lookup returns CDR1 LNHDA and CDR2 SQIVND (reference sequence). The CDR3: CASSQTVGTEAFF. CDR3 DNA sequence: TGTGCCAGTAGCCAGACAGTCGGCACTGAAGCTTTCTTT.

The chain couples TRBV6-5 to TRBJ2-2, with D possibly matching TRBD2 (7 bases). Trimming took off 2 bases at V and 7 bases at J, with 17 bases between the two ends. This CDR3 region has 16 residues. From germline, CDR1 is MNHEY and CDR2 SVGAGI. The CDR3, as DNA: TGTGCCAGCAGTTACGGGTGGGGGGGGGCCGGCGGGGAGCTGTTTTTT. This codes for CASSYGWGGAGGELFF.

This clone turned up a few times. The chain joins TRBV7-2 to TRBJ2-7; D is possibly TRBD2 (5 bases). Per germline, CDR1 SGHTA and CDR2 FQGNSA. The CDR3 extends over 14 amino acids. The V end lost 3 bases, the J end lost 1 base, and 10 bases lay between the germline ends. CDR3 amino acids: CASSFGLTSYEQYF. The CDR3 bases are TGTGCCAGCAGCTTCGGACTCACGTCCTACGAGCAGTACTTC.

CDR3 bases: TGTGCCAGCAGCCGGACAGGGTCCAAAGAGACCCAGTACTTC. Encoded protein: CASSRTGSKETQYF. The V call is TRBV2, the J call TRBJ2-5, with 8 bases matching TRBD1. J gave up 3 bases and V 6 bases, and 6 bases lay outside the gene matches. Looked up from germline, CDR1 is SNHLY and CDR2 is FYNNEI. The CDR3 runs to 14 residues.

The chain recombines TRBV19 with TRBJ2-5; TRBD2 might be the D (7 bases). Trimming removed 10 bases at V and 5 bases at J, with 20 bases between. Germline values: CDR1 LNHDA, CDR2 SQIVND (reference sequence). CDR3 length equals 14 residues. The CDR3 nucleotides are TGTGCCACCCAGGGGACGGGGGGTACTGAGACCCAGTACTTC. It yields the protein CATQGTGGTETQYF.

V is TRBV5-4 and J is TRBJ2-1; D ambiguous. V lost 1 base and J lost 8, with 7 bases in between. The CDR3 extends over 12 amino acids. CDR1 is SGHNT, CDR2 YYREEE, per germline (reference sequence). CDR3 region: CASSLRGYEQFF. DNA of the CDR3: TGTGCCAGCAGCTTGCGCGGATATGAGCAGTTCTTC. The full variable domain, rest sourced from reference TRBV5-4 and TRBJ2-1, is ETGVTQSPTHLIKTRGQQVTLRCSSQSGHNTVSWYQQALGQGPQFIFQYYREEENGRGNFPPRFSGLQFPNYSSELNVNALELDDSALYLCASSLRGYEQFFGPGTRLTVL.

This chain links TRBV5-1 with TRBJ2-1; D not certain. Trimming removed 5 bases from V and 0 bases from J, with 9 bases in between. Germline CDR1 and CDR2: SGHRS and YFSETQ. The CDR3 runs 14 residues. The CDR3 DNA follows: TGCGCCAGCAGTGAGAGTAGCTCCTACAATGAGCAGTTCTTC. It specifies CASSESSSYNEQFF.

This clone appeared once. V is TRBV5-1 and J is TRBJ2-5, with 9 bases aligning to TRBD2. The CDR3 has 15 residues. Trimming cost V 4 bases and J 5 bases; bases outside gene matches: 9. CDR1 and CDR2 (germline): SGHRS, YFSETQ. This CDR3 reads CASSRGAGGVETQYF. The DNA for the CDR3 is TGCGCCAGCAGCCGCGGAGCGGGGGGTGTCGAGACCCAGTACTTC. The full variable domain, completed using reference TRBV5-1 and TRBJ2-5, is KAGVTQTPRYLIKTRGQQVTLSCSPISGHRSVSWYQQTPGQGLQFLFEYFSETQRNKGNFPGRFSGRQFSNSRSEMNVSTLELGDSALYLCASSRGAGGVETQYFGPGTRLLVL.

This clone has a single count. The V call is TRBV4-2, the J call TRBJ1-2; D remains unclear. This CDR3 contains 11 residues. Germline loops: CDR1 LGHNA, CDR2 YNFKEQ. Trimming stripped 3 bases from V and 7 bases from J, with 6 bases between. CDR3 residues: CASSQEGGYTF. In DNA, the CDR3 is TGTGCCAGCAGCCAGGAGGGTGGCTACACCTTC.

The rearrangement joins TRBV5-1 to TRBJ2-5; perhaps TRBD1 as D (6 bases). V lost 6 bases and J 10 bases, leaving 25 bases between the germline ends. CDR3 size: 15 residues. CDR1 and CDR2 from the germline V gene are SGHRS and YFSETQ. The CDR3 DNA reads as TGCGCCAGCACCCCTGGGGGCGGTTTCCACCTCCTCCAGTACTTC. Translated, it gives CASTPGGGFHLLQYF.

The chain has TRBV6-5 and TRBJ2-1; tentatively, D is TRBD2 (5 bases). The CDR3 has 14 amino acids. Germline CDR1 MNHEY, CDR2 SVGAGI. V gave up 5 bases and J gave up 7 bases, with 15 bases separating them. The CDR3 DNA is TGTGCCAGCAGTCCCTATGGACTTCAAAATGAGCAGTTCTTC. It specifies CASSPYGLQNEQFF.

This clone occurred a few times. V and J are TRBV6-6 and TRBJ1-2; D not resolved. Per the germline V gene, CDR1 is MNHNY and CDR2 is SVGAGI (reference sequence). The CDR3 consists of 13 residues. Trimming stripped 9 bases from V and 3 bases from J, with 14 bases between. The chain's CDR3 is CASRSLLYYGYTF. Written as DNA, the CDR3 is TGTGCCAGTCGGAGCCTCCTCTACTATGGCTACACCTTC.

The V gene is TRBV6-1, the J gene TRBJ2-1; 7 bases are a match to TRBD1. After removal of 6 bases from V and 10 bases from J, the junction contained 3 bases not matched to a gene. CDR3 size: 11 residues. Germline CDR1 and CDR2: MNHNS and SASEGT. CDR3 nucleotide sequence: TGTGCCAGCAGGGGACAGATAGAGCAGTTCTTC. It specifies CASRGQIEQFF.

The chain has TRBV10-3 and TRBJ1-1; no firm D call. Trimming left V 7 bases short and J 1 base short, with 10 bases between. Germline CDR1 is ENHRY and CDR2 is SYGVKD. The CDR3 consists of 13 residues. Here the CDR3 reads CAITLTENTEAFF. In DNA, the CDR3 is TGTGCCATCACCCTTACAGAGAACACTGAAGCTTTCTTT.

The V gene is TRBV11-3, the J gene TRBJ2-1; a weak D match, TRBD1 (5 bases). The germline V gene encodes CDR1 SGHNT and CDR2 YENEEA. V gave up 4 bases and J gave up 0 bases, with 10 bases separating them. The CDR3 length is 15 residues. CDR3 sequence: CASSSGRASYNEQFF. The CDR3 DNA is TGTGCCAGCAGCTCCGGCAGGGCCTCCTACAATGAGCAGTTCTTC.

The chain uses TRBV5-1 and TRBJ1-4, with 9 bases aligning to TRBD1. Germline lookup yields CDR1 SGHRS and CDR2 YFSETQ. Trimming took 1 base from V and 7 from J; bases not matched to a gene: 5. This CDR3 is 15 amino acids long. CDR3 sequence (DNA): TGCGCCAGCAGCTTGTATACAGGGGGCGGTGAAAAACTGTTTTTT. It encodes CASSLYTGGGEKLFF. The entire variable domain, with the rest obtained from reference TRBV5-1 and TRBJ1-4, is as follows: KAGVTQTPRYLIKTRGQQVTLSCSPISGHRSVSWYQQTPGQGLQFLFEYFSETQRNKGNFPGRFSGRQFSNSRSEMNVSTLELGDSALYLCASSLYTGGGEKLFFGSGTQLSVL.

This clone was observed a few times. This rearrangement joins TRBV19 to TRBJ1-2, with 11 bases aligning to TRBD1. The CDR3 spans 15 residues. Germline V gene data show CDR1 as LNHDA and CDR2 as SQIVND (reference sequence). V was clipped by 4 bases and J by 4 bases; unmatched bases: 5. CDR3 nucleotides: TGTGCCAGTAGTACCCGGACAGGGGGCAGCTATGGCTACACCTTC. It codes for CASSTRTGGSYGYTF.

The rearrangement links TRBV29-1 to TRBJ1-3, with 7 bases fitting TRBD1. The germline CDR1 and CDR2 sequences are SQVTM and ANQGSEA. The CDR3 covers 14 residues. V trimming: 4 bases; J trimming: 6 bases; junction bases outside the gene matches: 9. CDR3 DNA sequence: TGCAGCGTTGGTGGAGGGGGCAGGGAAAACACCATATATTTT. Protein: CSVGGGGRENTIYF.

The chain has TRBV10-3 and TRBJ1-2; maybe TRBD1 (6 bases). CDR3 length equals 16 residues. V lost 6 bases and J 2 bases, leaving 19 bases between the germline ends. Germline V gives CDR1 ENHRY, CDR2 SYGVKD. The CDR3 here is CAIRGGHKEGNYGYTF. CDR3 nucleotide sequence: TGTGCCATCAGAGGGGGACACAAAGAGGGGAACTATGGCTACACCTTC.